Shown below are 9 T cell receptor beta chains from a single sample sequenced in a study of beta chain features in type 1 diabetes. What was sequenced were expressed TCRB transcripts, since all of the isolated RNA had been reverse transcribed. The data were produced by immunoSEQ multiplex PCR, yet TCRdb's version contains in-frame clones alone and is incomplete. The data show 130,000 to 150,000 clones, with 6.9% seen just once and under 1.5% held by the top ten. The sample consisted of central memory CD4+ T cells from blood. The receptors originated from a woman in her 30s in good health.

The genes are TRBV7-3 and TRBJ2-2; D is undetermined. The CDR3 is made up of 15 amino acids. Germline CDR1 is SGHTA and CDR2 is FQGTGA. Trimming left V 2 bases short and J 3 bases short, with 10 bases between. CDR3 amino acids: CASSLRRPDTGELFF. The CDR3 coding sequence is TGTGCCAGCAGCTTACGCCGCCCGGACACCGGGGAGCTGTTTTTT. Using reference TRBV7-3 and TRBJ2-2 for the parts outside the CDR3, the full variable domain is GAGVSQTPSNKVTEKGKYVELRCDPISGHTALYWYRQSLGQGPEFLIYFQGTGAADDSGLPNDRFFAVRPEGSVSTLKIQRTERGDSAVYLCASSLRRPDTGELFFGEGSRLTVL.

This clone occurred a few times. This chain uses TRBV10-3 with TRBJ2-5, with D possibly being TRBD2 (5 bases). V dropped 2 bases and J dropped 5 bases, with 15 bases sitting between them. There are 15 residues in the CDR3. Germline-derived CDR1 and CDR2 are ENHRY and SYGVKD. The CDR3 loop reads CAISEGPARGETQYF. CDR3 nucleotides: TGTGCCATCAGTGAGGGACCCGCAAGAGGGGAGACCCAGTACTTC.

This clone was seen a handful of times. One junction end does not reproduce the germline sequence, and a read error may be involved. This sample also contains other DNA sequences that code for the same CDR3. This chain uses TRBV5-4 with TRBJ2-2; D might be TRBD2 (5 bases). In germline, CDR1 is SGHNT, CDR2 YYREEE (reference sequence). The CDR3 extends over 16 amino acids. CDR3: CASSQGTSGNTGELFF. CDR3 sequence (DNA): TGCGCCAGCAGCCAAGGTACCAGCGGCAACACCGGGGAGCTGTTTTTT.

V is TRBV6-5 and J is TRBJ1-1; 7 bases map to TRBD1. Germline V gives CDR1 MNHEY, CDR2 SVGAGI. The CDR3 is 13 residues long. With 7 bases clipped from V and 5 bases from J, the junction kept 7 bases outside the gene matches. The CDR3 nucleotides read TGTGCCAGCAACAAACAGGGGTCGACTGAAGCTTTCTTT. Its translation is CASNKQGSTEAFF.

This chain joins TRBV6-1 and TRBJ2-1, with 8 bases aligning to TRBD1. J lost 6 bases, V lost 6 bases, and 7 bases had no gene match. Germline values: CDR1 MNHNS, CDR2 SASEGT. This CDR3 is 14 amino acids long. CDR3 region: CASRTGDPGNEQFF. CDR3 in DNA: TGTGCCAGCAGGACAGGGGATCCAGGCAATGAGCAGTTCTTC.

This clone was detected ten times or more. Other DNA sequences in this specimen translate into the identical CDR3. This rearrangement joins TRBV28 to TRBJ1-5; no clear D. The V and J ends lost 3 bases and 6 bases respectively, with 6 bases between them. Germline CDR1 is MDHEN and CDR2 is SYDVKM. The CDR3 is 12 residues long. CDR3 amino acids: CASSLEVQPQHF. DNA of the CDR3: TGTGCCAGCAGTTTGGAGGTTCAGCCCCAGCATTTT.

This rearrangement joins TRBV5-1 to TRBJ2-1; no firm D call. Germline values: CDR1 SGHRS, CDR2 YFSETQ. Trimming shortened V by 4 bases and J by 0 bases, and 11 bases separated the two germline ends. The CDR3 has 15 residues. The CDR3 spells CASSPALSSYNEQFF. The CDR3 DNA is TGCGCCAGCAGCCCAGCGCTGAGCTCCTACAATGAGCAGTTCTTC.

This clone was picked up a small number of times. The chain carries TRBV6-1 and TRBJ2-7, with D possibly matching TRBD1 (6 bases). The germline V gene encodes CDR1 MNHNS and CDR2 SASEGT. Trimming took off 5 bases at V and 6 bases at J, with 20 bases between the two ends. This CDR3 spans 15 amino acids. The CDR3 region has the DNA TGTGCCAGCAGTACACAGGGAAGTAGTTCGGTCGAGCAGTACTTC. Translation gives CASSTQGSSSVEQYF.

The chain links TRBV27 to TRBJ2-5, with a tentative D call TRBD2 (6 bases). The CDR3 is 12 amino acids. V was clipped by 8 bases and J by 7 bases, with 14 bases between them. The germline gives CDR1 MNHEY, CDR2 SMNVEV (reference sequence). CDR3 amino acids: CASGFSGGTQYF. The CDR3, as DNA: TGTGCCAGCGGATTTTCCGGGGGGACCCAGTACTTC.